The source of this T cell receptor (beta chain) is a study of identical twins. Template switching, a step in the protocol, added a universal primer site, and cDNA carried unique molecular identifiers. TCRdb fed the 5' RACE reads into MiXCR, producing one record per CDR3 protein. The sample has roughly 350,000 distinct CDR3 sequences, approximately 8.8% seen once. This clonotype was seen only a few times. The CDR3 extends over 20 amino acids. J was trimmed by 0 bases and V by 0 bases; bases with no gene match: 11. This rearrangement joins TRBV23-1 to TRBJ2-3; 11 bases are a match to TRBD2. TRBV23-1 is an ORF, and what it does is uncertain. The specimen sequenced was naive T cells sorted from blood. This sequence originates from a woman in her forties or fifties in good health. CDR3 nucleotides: TGCGCCAGCAGTCAATCCCCTAGCGGGAGGATCAATCCTAGCACAGATACGCAGTATTTT. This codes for CASSQSPSGRINPSTDTQYF.